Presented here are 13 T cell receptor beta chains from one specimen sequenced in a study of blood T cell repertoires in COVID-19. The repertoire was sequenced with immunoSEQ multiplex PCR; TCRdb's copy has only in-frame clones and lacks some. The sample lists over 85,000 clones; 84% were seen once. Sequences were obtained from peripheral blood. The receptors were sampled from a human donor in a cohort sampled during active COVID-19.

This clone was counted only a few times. In nucleotides, the CDR3 is TGTGCCAGCAGCCAGACAGGGTTTAAGGGCTACACCTTC. This encodes CASSQTGFKGYTF. V and J are TRBV7-3 and TRBJ1-2, with TRBD1 matching 7 bases. This CDR3 contains 13 residues. V shed 5 bases, J shed 8 bases, and the junction held 8 bases outside the gene matches. Germline lookup yields CDR1 SGHTA and CDR2 FQGTGA.

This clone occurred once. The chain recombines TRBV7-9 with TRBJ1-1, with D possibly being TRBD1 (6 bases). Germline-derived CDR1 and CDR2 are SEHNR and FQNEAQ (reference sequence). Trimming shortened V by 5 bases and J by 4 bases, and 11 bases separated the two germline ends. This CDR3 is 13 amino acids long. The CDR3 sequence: CASSKEDSTEAFF. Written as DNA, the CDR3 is TGTGCCAGCAGCAAAGAGGACAGCACTGAAGCTTTCTTT.

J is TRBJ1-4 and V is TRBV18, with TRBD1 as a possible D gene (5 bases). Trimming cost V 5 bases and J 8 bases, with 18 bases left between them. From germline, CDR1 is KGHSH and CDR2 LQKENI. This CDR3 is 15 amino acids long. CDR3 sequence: CASSTGRAGKEKLFF. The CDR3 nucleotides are TGTGCCAGCTCAACGGGTAGGGCAGGGAAGGAAAAACTGTTTTTT.

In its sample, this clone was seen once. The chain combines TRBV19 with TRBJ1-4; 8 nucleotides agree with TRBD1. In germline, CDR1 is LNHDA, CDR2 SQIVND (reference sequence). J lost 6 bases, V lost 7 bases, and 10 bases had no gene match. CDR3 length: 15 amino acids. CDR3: CASTIGGQGYEKLFF. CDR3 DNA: TGTGCCAGTACCATAGGAGGACAGGGTTATGAAAAACTGTTTTTT.

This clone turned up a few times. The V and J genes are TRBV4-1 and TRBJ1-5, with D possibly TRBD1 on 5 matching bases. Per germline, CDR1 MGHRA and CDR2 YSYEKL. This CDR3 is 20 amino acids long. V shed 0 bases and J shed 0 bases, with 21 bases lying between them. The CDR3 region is CASSQDTRQTLIDSNQPQHF. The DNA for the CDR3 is TGCGCCAGCAGCCAAGATACGCGACAGACCCTTATAGATAGCAATCAGCCCCAGCATTTT.

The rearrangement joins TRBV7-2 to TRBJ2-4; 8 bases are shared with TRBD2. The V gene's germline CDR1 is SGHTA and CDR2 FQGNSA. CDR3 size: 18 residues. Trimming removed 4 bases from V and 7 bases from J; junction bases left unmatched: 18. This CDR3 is CASSSGLLAGPGLNIQYF. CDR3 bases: TGTGCCAGCAGCTCAGGCCTGCTAGCGGGTCCGGGCCTGAACATTCAGTACTTC.

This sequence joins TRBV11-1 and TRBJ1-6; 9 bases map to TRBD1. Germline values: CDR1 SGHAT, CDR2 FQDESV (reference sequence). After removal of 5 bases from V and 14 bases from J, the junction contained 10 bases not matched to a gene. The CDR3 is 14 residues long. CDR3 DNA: TGTGCCAGCAGCCCCGGGACAGGGAGGTTGGCCCTCCACTTT. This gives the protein CASSPGTGRLALHF.

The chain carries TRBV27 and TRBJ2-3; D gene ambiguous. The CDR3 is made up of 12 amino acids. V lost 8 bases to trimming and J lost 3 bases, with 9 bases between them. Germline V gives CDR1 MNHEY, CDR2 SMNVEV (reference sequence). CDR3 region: CASRTLTDTQYF. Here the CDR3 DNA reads TGTGCCAGCCGCACTTTAACAGATACGCAGTATTTT.

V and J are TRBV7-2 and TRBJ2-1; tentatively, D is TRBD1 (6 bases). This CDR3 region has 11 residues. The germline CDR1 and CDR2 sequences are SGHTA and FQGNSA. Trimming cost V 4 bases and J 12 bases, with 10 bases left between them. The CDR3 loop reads CASSSRGGQFF. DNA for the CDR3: TGTGCCAGCAGCTCGAGAGGGGGGCAGTTCTTC.

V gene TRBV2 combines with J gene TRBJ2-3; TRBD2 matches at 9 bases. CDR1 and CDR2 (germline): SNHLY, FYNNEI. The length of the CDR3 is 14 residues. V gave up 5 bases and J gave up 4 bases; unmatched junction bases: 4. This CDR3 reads CASSPLAGADTQYF. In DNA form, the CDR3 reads TGTGCCAGCAGTCCCTTAGCGGGGGCAGATACGCAGTATTTT. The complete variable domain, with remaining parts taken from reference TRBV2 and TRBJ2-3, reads EPEVTQTPSHQVTQMGQEVILRCVPISNHLYFYWYRQILGQKVEFLVSFYNNEISEKSEIFDDQFSVERPDGSNFTLKIRSTKLEDSAMYFCASSPLAGADTQYFGPGTRLTVL.

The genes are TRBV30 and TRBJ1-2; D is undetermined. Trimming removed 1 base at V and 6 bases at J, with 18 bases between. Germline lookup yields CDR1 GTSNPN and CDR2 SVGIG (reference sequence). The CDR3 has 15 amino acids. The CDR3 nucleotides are TGTGCCTGGAGTGGTAAAGGAGGTGAATTTGATGGCTACACCTTC. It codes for CAWSGKGGEFDGYTF.

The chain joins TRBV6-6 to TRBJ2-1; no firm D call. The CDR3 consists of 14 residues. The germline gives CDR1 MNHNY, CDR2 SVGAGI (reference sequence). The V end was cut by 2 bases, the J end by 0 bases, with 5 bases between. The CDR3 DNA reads TGTGCCAGCAGTTACCAAGCCTCCTACAATGAGCAGTTCTTC. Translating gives CASSYQASYNEQFF.

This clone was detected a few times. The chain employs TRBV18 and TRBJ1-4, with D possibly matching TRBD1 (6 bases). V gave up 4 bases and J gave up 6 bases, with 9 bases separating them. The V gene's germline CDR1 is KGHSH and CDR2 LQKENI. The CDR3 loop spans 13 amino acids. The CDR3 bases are TGTGCCAGCTCACGATCAGGGGATGAAAAACTGTTTTTT. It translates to CASSRSGDEKLFF.